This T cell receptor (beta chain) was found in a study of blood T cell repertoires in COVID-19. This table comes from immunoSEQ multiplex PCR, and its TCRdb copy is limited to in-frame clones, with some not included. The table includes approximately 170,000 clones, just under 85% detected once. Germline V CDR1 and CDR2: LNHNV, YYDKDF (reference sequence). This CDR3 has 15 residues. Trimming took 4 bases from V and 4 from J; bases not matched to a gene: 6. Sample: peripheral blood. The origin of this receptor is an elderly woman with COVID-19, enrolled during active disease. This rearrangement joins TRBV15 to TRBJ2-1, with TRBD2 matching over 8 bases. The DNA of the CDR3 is TGTGCCACCAGCAACAGACTAGCGTCTTACAATGAGCAGTTCTTC. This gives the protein CATSNRLASYNEQFF.